A selection of T cell receptor beta chains follows, all from one sample in a study of cytomegalovirus exposure and HLA in healthy donors. Clones were sequenced by immunoSEQ multiplex PCR, and TCRdb holds only the in-frame ones, with some missing. The sample holds 200,000 or so clones, about 79% seen once. The specimen was PBMCs. These receptors came from a boy between 2 and 10 years old in good health and CMV-seronegative. CDR3s include the opening cysteine and the closing phenylalanine or tryptophan. The D gene is left open where the match is weak. Clone size is not always given. Where it is, it says once, few, many or a class for expanded clones.

J | V | D | size | length | CDR3 | DNA
TRBJ2-5 | TRBV1 | - | - | 15 | CTSSQDSAPGETQYF | TGCACCAGCAGCCAAGATTCGGCCCCGGGGGAGACCCAGTACTTC
TRBJ1-2 | TRBV12-1 | - | - | 14 | CASSARRGDYGYTF | TGTGCCAGCAGCGCCCGTCGGGGGGACTATGGCTACACCTTC
TRBJ2-1 | TRBV27 | TRBD2 | once | 20 | CASSLSAGLAGGPSYNEQFF | TGTGCCAGCAGTTTATCGGCGGGACTAGCGGGGGGCCCCTCCTACAATGAGCAGTTCTTC
TRBJ1-1 | TRBV7-2 | - | few | 13 | CASSSSVGGEAFF | TGTGCCAGCAGCTCGTCGGTAGGCGGTGAAGCTTTCTTT
TRBJ2-7 | TRBV6-1 | TRBD1 | once | 16 | CASSEVDRGLPYEQYF | TGTGCCAGCAGTGAAGTCGACAGGGGGCTTCCCTACGAGCAGTACTTC
TRBJ1-1 | TRBV7-2 | TRBD1 | once | 15 | CASRLTGTADTEAFF | TGTGCCAGCAGGTTAACCGGGACAGCCGACACTGAAGCTTTCTTT
TRBJ1-3 | TRBV9 | - | - | 15 | CASSVAGAGGNTIYF | TGTGCCAGCAGCGTGGCGGGGGCGGGAGGAAACACCATATATTTT
TRBJ2-7 | TRBV6-1 | TRBD1 | - | 13 | CASRDRDGYEQYF | TGTGCCAGCAGGGACAGGGACGGCTACGAGCAGTACTTC
TRBJ1-1 | TRBV15 | - | once | 17 | CATSRDRGGGLDTEAFF | TGTGCCACCAGCAGAGATCGGGGCGGGGGTTTGGACACTGAAGCTTTCTTT
TRBJ1-1 | TRBV6-1 | TRBD1 | - | 14 | CASSTRTGGTEAFF | TGTGCCAGCAGTACCCGGACAGGGGGGACTGAAGCTTTCTTT
TRBJ2-1 | TRBV6-5 | - | - | 13 | CARSLWAHNEQFF | TGTGCCAGGTCCTTATGGGCCCACAATGAGCAGTTCTTC
TRBJ2-5 | TRBV5-1 | - | - | 13 | CASSWRVGETQYF | TGCGCCAGCAGCTGGAGGGTTGGAGAGACCCAGTACTTC
TRBJ2-4 | TRBV9 | TRBD2 | - | 14 | CASSVESGVNIQYF | TGTGCCAGCAGCGTAGAGAGCGGGGTCAACATTCAGTACTTC
TRBJ2-7 | TRBV6-1 | - | - | 17 | CASSAFTSSLGSYEQYF | TGTGCCAGCAGTGCATTTACTAGTTCGTTGGGGTCCTACGAGCAGTACTTC
TRBJ2-7 | TRBV7-9 | - | - | 13 | CASSLLSGYEQYF | TGTGCCAGCAGCCTGTTGTCAGGATACGAGCAGTACTTC
TRBJ2-1 | TRBV5-4 | TRBD2 | - | 16 | CASSVDWTSGGNEQFF | TGTGCCAGCAGCGTTGACTGGACTAGCGGGGGAAATGAGCAGTTCTTC
TRBJ2-1 | TRBV5-6 | TRBD1 | - | 16 | CASSQRQGGDYNEQFF | TGTGCCAGCAGTCAACGACAGGGGGGGGATTACAATGAGCAGTTCTTC
TRBJ2-5 | TRBV5-1 | - | few | 11 | CASRQGETQYF | TGCGCCAGCCGTCAGGGGGAGACCCAGTACTTC
TRBJ2-5 | TRBV11-2 | TRBD2 | - | 15 | CASSLRRGGLQTQYF | TGTGCCAGCAGCTTACGGCGGGGGGGCCTGCAGACCCAGTACTTC
TRBJ2-7 | TRBV15 | - | - | 16 | CATSRDVGDTSYEQYF | TGTGCCACCAGCAGAGATGTGGGAGACACCTCCTACGAGCAGTACTTC
TRBJ2-1 | TRBV7-9 | TRBD1 | few | 12 | CASSRDSFEQFF | TGTGCCAGCAGTAGGGACAGTTTTGAGCAGTTCTTC